These 4 T cell receptor beta chains were all obtained from the same sample, sequenced in a study of blood T cells in healthy people across ages (dated by TCRdb to about 2015). Libraries came from 5' RACE. TCRdb names Illumina HiSeq 2500 as the instrument used. A second PCR of about 7 to 12 cycles was run with a J-beta primer mix and a sample-barcoded 5' primer. In TCRdb, the public reads were trimmed at Q25 with fastp and aligned with MiXCR, with productive beta chains retained. Rows with one shared CDR3 protein collapse into an entry with the most common genes and DNA. This sample holds roughly 800,000 distinct CDR3 sequences; more than 45% were observed only once. The top ten clones comprise about 20% of the sample. Specimen: blood. The receptors were sampled from a man aged 30-40 years in good health.

The chain recombines TRBV4-1 with TRBJ2-1; D uncertain. This CDR3 is built from 15 residues. V was cut by 1 base and J by 1 base, with 8 bases left in between. Germline V gene data show CDR1 as MGHRA and CDR2 as YSYEKL. CDR3 sequence reads: CASSQGGFSYNEQFF. DNA for the CDR3: TGCGCCAGCAGCCAAGGGGGTTTTTCCTACAATGAGCAGTTCTTC.

This rearrangement joins TRBV29-1 to TRBJ2-1; D possibly corresponds to TRBD1 (5 bases). The germline V gene has CDR1 SQVTM and CDR2 ANQGSEA. Between the trimmed V and J ends, which lost 4 bases and 3 bases, there was a span of 10 bases. The CDR3 extends over 13 amino acids. CDR3 region: CSVAGRNYNEQFF. CDR3 coding DNA: TGCAGCGTTGCAGGGCGGAACTACAATGAGCAGTTCTTC.

The chain employs TRBV20-1 and TRBJ1-2, with a tentative D call TRBD1 (5 bases). CDR1 and CDR2 (germline): DFQATT, SNEGSKA (reference sequence). V lost 5 bases and J lost 8, with 24 bases in between. This CDR3 region has 15 residues. CDR3 loop: CSAPKSGRALGGYTF. The CDR3 DNA sequence: TGCAGTGCTCCGAAAAGTGGCAGGGCTTTAGGAGGCTACACCTTC.

This chain connects TRBV20-1 to TRBJ1-1, with 8 bases matching TRBD1. This CDR3 has 15 residues. V was clipped by 5 bases and J by 0 bases; unmatched bases: 8. Per the germline V gene, CDR1 is DFQATT and CDR2 is SNEGSKA (reference sequence). This chain's CDR3 is CSAPPRDRLNTEAFF. In DNA, the CDR3 is TGCAGTGCTCCCCCCCGGGACAGGCTGAACACTGAAGCTTTCTTT.